A selection of T cell receptor beta chains follows, all from one sample in a study of cytomegalovirus exposure and HLA in healthy donors. Sequenced by immunoSEQ multiplex PCR; TCRdb stores in-frame clones only, minus some. Of about 140,000 clones listed, roughly 80% are singletons. Sequencing was performed on PBMCs. The receptors stem from a male donor in good health and CMV-seronegative. CDR3s include the opening cysteine and the closing phenylalanine or tryptophan. The D gene is left open where the match is weak. Size is stated for part of the rows, as once, few or many counts, or as a class when the clone is expanded.

J gene: TRBJ1-2
CDR3 length: 15
clone size: NA
V gene: TRBV28
D gene: TRBD1
CDR3 protein: CASSRGDRIGYGYTF
CDR3 DNA: TGTGCCAGCAGTCGGGGGGACAGGATAGGCTATGGCTACACCTTC

J gene: TRBJ2-7
CDR3 length: 12
clone size: once
V gene: TRBV29-1
D gene: TRBD2
CDR3 protein: CSVVRGAYEQYF
CDR3 DNA: TGCAGCGTTGTGCGGGGGGCCTACGAGCAGTACTTC

J gene: TRBJ2-1
CDR3 length: 19
clone size: few
V gene: TRBV5-1
D gene: TRBD2
CDR3 protein: CASSLWAGVAGSSYNEQFF
CDR3 DNA: TGCGCCAGCAGCTTGTGGGCGGGGGTCGCGGGGAGCTCCTACAATGAGCAGTTCTTC

J gene: TRBJ2-5
CDR3 length: 13
clone size: few
V gene: TRBV6-5
D gene: NA
CDR3 protein: CASKKGGTETQYF
CDR3 DNA: TGTGCCAGCAAAAAGGGGGGGACCGAGACCCAGTACTTC

J gene: TRBJ1-4
CDR3 length: 15
clone size: NA
V gene: TRBV2
D gene: NA
CDR3 protein: CASSQGLLSYEKLFF
CDR3 DNA: TGTGCCAGCAGTCAGGGTCTGCTTTCGTACGAAAAACTGTTTTTT

J gene: TRBJ1-5
CDR3 length: 14
clone size: NA
V gene: TRBV6-6
D gene: NA
CDR3 protein: CASSDGALAQPQHF
CDR3 DNA: TGTGCCAGCTCCGACGGAGCCCTAGCCCAGCCCCAGCATTTT

J gene: TRBJ1-5
CDR3 length: 19
clone size: NA
V gene: TRBV23-1
D gene: TRBD1
CDR3 protein: CASSQGSGTGGESNQPQHF
CDR3 DNA: TGCGCCAGCAGTCAAGGGTCGGGGACAGGAGGCGAGAGCAATCAGCCCCAGCATTTT

J gene: TRBJ1-4
CDR3 length: 15
clone size: NA
V gene: TRBV28
D gene: NA
CDR3 protein: CASSPPRTVNEKLFF
CDR3 DNA: TGTGCCAGCAGTCCGCCACGGACAGTTAATGAAAAACTGTTTTTT

J gene: TRBJ2-1
CDR3 length: 13
clone size: NA
V gene: TRBV6-1
D gene: NA
CDR3 protein: CASIPFANNEQFF
CDR3 DNA: TGTGCCAGCATCCCCTTCGCTAACAATGAGCAGTTCTTC

J gene: TRBJ2-5
CDR3 length: 15
clone size: NA
V gene: TRBV2
D gene: TRBD1
CDR3 protein: CASRNRDRVRETQYF
CDR3 DNA: TGTGCCAGCAGGAACCGGGACAGGGTCCGAGAGACCCAGTACTTC

J gene: TRBJ1-2
CDR3 length: 17
clone size: NA
V gene: TRBV18
D gene: TRBD1
CDR3 protein: CASSPPTGGSSLYGYTF
CDR3 DNA: TGTGCCAGCTCACCCCCGACAGGGGGCTCCTCTCTCTATGGCTACACCTTC

J gene: TRBJ1-2
CDR3 length: 18
clone size: NA
V gene: TRBV19
D gene: TRBD1
CDR3 protein: CASNPGRGQGESNYGYTF
CDR3 DNA: TGTGCCAGTAACCCCGGGAGGGGACAGGGAGAATCTAACTATGGCTACACCTTC

J gene: TRBJ1-5
CDR3 length: 14
clone size: few
V gene: TRBV6-5
D gene: NA
CDR3 protein: CASTQTGSNQPQHF
CDR3 DNA: TGTGCCAGCACCCAAACAGGGAGCAATCAGCCCCAGCATTTT

J gene: TRBJ2-3
CDR3 length: 14
clone size: few
V gene: TRBV6-1
D gene: NA
CDR3 protein: CASAGSGFTDTQYF
CDR3 DNA: TGTGCCAGCGCTGGGAGCGGTTTCACAGATACGCAGTATTTT

J gene: TRBJ2-5
CDR3 length: 12
clone size: NA
V gene: TRBV18
D gene: NA
CDR3 protein: CASSRGLETQYF
CDR3 DNA: TGTGCCAGCTCCCGCGGGCTGGAGACCCAGTACTTC

J gene: TRBJ2-7
CDR3 length: 16
clone size: NA
V gene: TRBV9
D gene: TRBD1
CDR3 protein: CASSAPGTGGTYEQYF
CDR3 DNA: TGTGCCAGCAGCGCTCCCGGGACAGGGGGGACCTACGAGCAGTACTTC

J gene: TRBJ1-5
CDR3 length: 13
clone size: few
V gene: TRBV7-2
D gene: TRBD1
CDR3 protein: CASSVRGNQPQHF
CDR3 DNA: TGTGCCAGCAGCGTCAGGGGGAATCAGCCCCAGCATTTT

J gene: TRBJ1-1
CDR3 length: 12
clone size: NA
V gene: TRBV19
D gene: NA
CDR3 protein: CASGLSATEAFF
CDR3 DNA: TGTGCCAGTGGACTTTCGGCCACTGAAGCTTTCTTT

J gene: TRBJ1-1
CDR3 length: 13
clone size: NA
V gene: TRBV6-1
D gene: TRBD1
CDR3 protein: CASRRPGGTEAFF
CDR3 DNA: TGTGCCAGCAGGAGACCAGGGGGCACTGAAGCTTTCTTT

J gene: TRBJ2-1
CDR3 length: 15
clone size: NA
V gene: TRBV18
D gene: TRBD2
CDR3 protein: CASSRPGLAYNEQFF
CDR3 DNA: TGTGCCAGCTCCCGGCCGGGACTAGCCTACAATGAGCAGTTCTTC

J gene: TRBJ1-1
CDR3 length: 14
clone size: NA
V gene: TRBV6-6
D gene: TRBD1
CDR3 protein: CASHRQGINTEAFF
CDR3 DNA: TGTGCCAGTCATCGACAGGGGATTAACACTGAAGCTTTCTTT

J gene: TRBJ2-7
CDR3 length: 15
clone size: NA
V gene: TRBV18
D gene: NA
CDR3 protein: CASSPPGQGSYEQYF
CDR3 DNA: TGTGCCAGCTCACCACCGGGGCAGGGTTCCTACGAGCAGTACTTC

J gene: TRBJ2-7
CDR3 length: 15
clone size: NA
V gene: TRBV7-2
D gene: TRBD1
CDR3 protein: CASSFRQGLGYEQYF
CDR3 DNA: TGTGCCAGCAGCTTTCGACAGGGTTTGGGCTACGAGCAGTACTTC

J gene: TRBJ1-6
CDR3 length: 14
clone size: NA
V gene: TRBV28
D gene: TRBD1
CDR3 protein: CATGDRVAGWALHF
CDR3 DNA: TGTGCCACCGGGGACAGGGTGGCTGGCTGGGCCCTCCACTTT

J gene: TRBJ2-4
CDR3 length: 12
clone size: NA
V gene: TRBV7-2
D gene: NA
CDR3 protein: CASSLVFGIQYF
CDR3 DNA: TGTGCCAGCAGCTTAGTGTTCGGCATTCAGTACTTC

J gene: TRBJ2-7
CDR3 length: 15
clone size: few
V gene: TRBV27
D gene: TRBD1
CDR3 protein: CASSLLYRGVHEQYF
CDR3 DNA: TGTGCCAGCAGTCTTCTCTACAGGGGGGTCCACGAGCAGTACTTC

J gene: TRBJ2-7
CDR3 length: 17
clone size: NA
V gene: TRBV7-9
D gene: TRBD1
CDR3 protein: CASSRDRAIGRNYEQYF
CDR3 DNA: TGTGCCAGCAGCCGGGACAGGGCCATCGGGAGGAACTACGAGCAGTACTTC

J gene: TRBJ1-1
CDR3 length: 16
clone size: NA
V gene: TRBV7-2
D gene: NA
CDR3 protein: CASSLAPGTTNTEAFF
CDR3 DNA: TGTGCCAGCAGCTTAGCCCCCGGGACAACGAACACTGAAGCTTTCTTT

J gene: TRBJ1-1
CDR3 length: 14
clone size: NA
V gene: TRBV19
D gene: NA
CDR3 protein: CASTSGRVGTEAFF
CDR3 DNA: TGTGCCAGTACCTCGGGGAGGGTAGGCACTGAAGCTTTCTTT

J gene: TRBJ2-1
CDR3 length: 17
clone size: NA
V gene: TRBV7-2
D gene: NA
CDR3 protein: CASSAFRDSQLYNEQFF
CDR3 DNA: TGTGCCAGCAGCGCGTTCCGGGACTCGCAATTATACAATGAGCAGTTCTTC

J gene: TRBJ1-4
CDR3 length: 14
clone size: many
V gene: TRBV5-1
D gene: NA
CDR3 protein: CASSPDSTNEKLFF
CDR3 DNA: TGCGCCAGCAGCCCGGACAGCACTAATGAAAAACTGTTTTTT

J gene: TRBJ1-5
CDR3 length: 14
clone size: once
V gene: TRBV19
D gene: NA
CDR3 protein: CASTGTRGSRPQHF
CDR3 DNA: TGTGCCAGTACCGGTACCCGGGGAAGCCGGCCCCAGCATTTT

J gene: TRBJ1-1
CDR3 length: 15
clone size: NA
V gene: TRBV18
D gene: NA
CDR3 protein: CASSPNQEGYTEAFF
CDR3 DNA: TGTGCCAGCTCACCGAACCAGGAGGGATACACTGAAGCTTTCTTT

J gene: TRBJ1-6
CDR3 length: 17
clone size: NA
V gene: TRBV4-1
D gene: TRBD1
CDR3 protein: CASSQFPSTGGNSPLHF
CDR3 DNA: TGCGCCAGCAGCCAATTCCCCTCAACAGGGGGCAATTCACCCCTCCACTTT

J gene: TRBJ2-1
CDR3 length: 15
clone size: NA
V gene: TRBV7-7
D gene: TRBD2
CDR3 protein: CASSPSSGKDNEQFF
CDR3 DNA: TGTGCCAGCAGCCCTTCTAGCGGGAAGGACAATGAGCAGTTCTTC

J gene: TRBJ2-7
CDR3 length: 17
clone size: NA
V gene: TRBV5-6
D gene: NA
CDR3 protein: CASSLGASGTSRHEQYF
CDR3 DNA: TGTGCCAGCAGCTTGGGGGCCTCGGGTACTAGTAGGCACGAGCAGTACTTC

J gene: TRBJ2-3
CDR3 length: 17
clone size: NA
V gene: TRBV4-1
D gene: TRBD2
CDR3 protein: CASSQDRSGGLTDTQYF
CDR3 DNA: TGCGCCAGCAGCCAGGACCGAAGCGGGGGGTTGACAGATACGCAGTATTTT

J gene: TRBJ1-4
CDR3 length: 14
clone size: NA
V gene: TRBV18
D gene: NA
CDR3 protein: CASSPPGDDEKLFF
CDR3 DNA: TGTGCCAGCTCACCGCCCGGGGATGATGAAAAACTGTTTTTT

J gene: TRBJ2-7
CDR3 length: 13
clone size: NA
V gene: TRBV28
D gene: NA
CDR3 protein: CASSFWSSYEQYF
CDR3 DNA: TGTGCCAGCAGTTTCTGGAGCTCCTACGAGCAGTACTTC

J gene: TRBJ1-6
CDR3 length: 15
clone size: NA
V gene: TRBV6-1
D gene: NA
CDR3 protein: CASSVWGAGNSPLHF
CDR3 DNA: TGTGCCAGCAGTGTCTGGGGCGCGGGGAATTCACCCCTCCACTTT

J gene: TRBJ2-7
CDR3 length: 12
clone size: few
V gene: TRBV7-9
D gene: TRBD1
CDR3 protein: CASSSTGDEQYF
CDR3 DNA: TGTGCCAGCAGCTCTACAGGGGACGAGCAGTACTTC

J gene: TRBJ2-2
CDR3 length: 12
clone size: NA
V gene: TRBV30
D gene: NA
CDR3 protein: CASERVAGELFF
CDR3 DNA: TGTGCCAGCGAGCGGGTCGCCGGGGAGCTGTTTTTT

J gene: TRBJ2-3
CDR3 length: 15
clone size: NA
V gene: TRBV10-3
D gene: TRBD2
CDR3 protein: CAITRGAGSTDTQYF
CDR3 DNA: TGTGCCATCACGAGGGGAGCGGGGAGCACAGATACGCAGTATTTT

J gene: TRBJ1-1
CDR3 length: 11
clone size: NA
V gene: TRBV5-6
D gene: TRBD1
CDR3 protein: CASSRDREAFF
CDR3 DNA: TGTGCCAGCAGTCGGGACAGGGAAGCTTTCTTT

J gene: TRBJ1-2
CDR3 length: 13
clone size: NA
V gene: TRBV30
D gene: NA
CDR3 protein: CAWSVDSSYGYTF
CDR3 DNA: TGTGCCTGGAGTGTAGACAGTTCCTATGGCTACACCTTC

J gene: TRBJ2-6
CDR3 length: 16
clone size: NA
V gene: TRBV2
D gene: TRBD1
CDR3 protein: CASKGGSSSGANVLTF
CDR3 DNA: TGTGCCAGCAAAGGGGGCTCGAGCTCTGGGGCCAACGTCCTGACTTTC

J gene: TRBJ2-3
CDR3 length: 16
clone size: NA
V gene: TRBV7-8
D gene: TRBD2
CDR3 protein: CASSFTAGTTTDTQYF
CDR3 DNA: TGTGCCAGCAGCTTTACAGCGGGAACTACCACAGATACGCAGTATTTT

J gene: TRBJ2-1
CDR3 length: 15
clone size: NA
V gene: TRBV10-3
D gene: NA
CDR3 protein: CAIRDERVNYNEQFF
CDR3 DNA: TGTGCCATCAGGGATGAGAGGGTTAACTACAATGAGCAGTTCTTC

J gene: TRBJ2-5
CDR3 length: 16
clone size: NA
V gene: TRBV9
D gene: NA
CDR3 protein: CASSVASGGSGETQYF
CDR3 DNA: TGTGCCAGCAGCGTAGCTTCAGGGGGAAGCGGGGAGACCCAGTACTTC